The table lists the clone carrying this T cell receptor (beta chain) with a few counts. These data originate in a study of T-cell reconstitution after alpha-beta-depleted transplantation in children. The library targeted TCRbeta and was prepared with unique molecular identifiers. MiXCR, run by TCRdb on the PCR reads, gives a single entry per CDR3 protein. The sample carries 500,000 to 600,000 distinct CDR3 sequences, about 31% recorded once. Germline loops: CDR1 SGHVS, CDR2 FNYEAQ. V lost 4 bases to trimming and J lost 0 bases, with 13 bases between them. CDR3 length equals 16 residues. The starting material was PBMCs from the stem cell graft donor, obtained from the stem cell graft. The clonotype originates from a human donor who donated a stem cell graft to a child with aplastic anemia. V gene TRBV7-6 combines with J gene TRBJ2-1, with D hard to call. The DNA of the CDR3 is TGTGCCAGCAGCTCCAGCCGGGTGAGCTCCTACAATGAGCAGTTCTTC. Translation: CASSSSRVSSYNEQFF.